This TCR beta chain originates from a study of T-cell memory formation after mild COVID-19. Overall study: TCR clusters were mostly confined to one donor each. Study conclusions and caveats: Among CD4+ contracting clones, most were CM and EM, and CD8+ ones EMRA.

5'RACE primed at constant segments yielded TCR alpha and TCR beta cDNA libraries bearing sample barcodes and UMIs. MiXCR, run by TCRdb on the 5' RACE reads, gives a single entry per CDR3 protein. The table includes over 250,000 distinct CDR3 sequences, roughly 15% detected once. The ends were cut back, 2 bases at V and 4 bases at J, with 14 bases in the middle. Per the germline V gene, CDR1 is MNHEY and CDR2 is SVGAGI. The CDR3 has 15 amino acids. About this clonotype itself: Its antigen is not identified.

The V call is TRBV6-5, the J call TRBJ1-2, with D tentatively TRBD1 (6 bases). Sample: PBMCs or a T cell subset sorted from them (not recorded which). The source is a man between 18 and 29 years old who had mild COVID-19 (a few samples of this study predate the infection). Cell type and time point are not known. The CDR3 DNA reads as TGTGCCAGCAGTTACAGCCTCACAGGGATCTATGGCTACACCTTC. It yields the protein CASSYSLTGIYGYTF.